The 15 T cell receptor beta chains below were found in one sample sequenced in a study of cytomegalovirus exposure and HLA in healthy donors. PCR was performed using 60 Vbeta and 13 Jbeta primers. The assay was immunoSEQ multiplex PCR, and TCRdb's table has in-frame clones only and misses some. The sample records roughly 100,000 clones, 9.5% to 13% being singletons. The sequencing input was PBMCs. Every receptor here comes from a man in his forties in good health and CMV-seropositive.

This sequence joins TRBV20-1 and TRBJ1-2; D is uncertain. This CDR3 has 10 residues. V lost 4 bases to trimming and J lost 8 bases, with 8 bases between them. Germline V gene data show CDR1 as DFQATT and CDR2 as SNEGSKA (reference sequence). CDR3 nucleotides: TGCAGTGCTATCCAAGCGGGCTACACCTTC. It translates to CSAIQAGYTF.

This clone was detected a few times. This rearrangement joins TRBV6-4 to TRBJ2-3; 10 positions agree with TRBD2. Per germline, CDR1 MRHNA and CDR2 SNTAGT. J was trimmed by 4 bases and V by 6 bases; bases with no gene match: 7. The length of the CDR3 is 15 residues. In DNA form, the CDR3 reads TGTGCCAGCAGCGAGCTAGCGGGAGTGTCAGATACGCAGTATTTT. Protein product: CASSELAGVSDTQYF.

The chain is built from TRBV10-3 and TRBJ1-1, with a possible D match to TRBD1 (6 bases). Per the germline V gene, CDR1 is ENHRY and CDR2 is SYGVKD. Trimming shortened V by 6 bases and J by 3 bases, and 17 bases separated the two germline ends. The CDR3 contains 15 residues. The CDR3 spells CAIRRTGTIYTEAFF. The CDR3 DNA reads TGTGCCATCAGGAGGACCGGGACAATTTACACTGAAGCTTTCTTT.

The table lists this clone with a few counts. The V call is TRBV6-1, the J call TRBJ2-7; TRBD1 matches 7 bases. Germline assignment: CDR1 MNHNS and CDR2 SASEGT. This CDR3 contains 16 residues. The trim removed 3 bases at V and 2 bases at J, leaving 10 bases unmatched. CDR3 residues: CASSDLSGDSPYEQYF. CDR3 sequence (DNA): TGTGCCAGCAGTGATTTATCCGGGGACAGCCCCTACGAGCAGTACTTC.

This sequence joins TRBV6-4 and TRBJ2-1; the D gene is possibly TRBD1 (6 bases). The CDR3 is 12 amino acids. The germline V gene has CDR1 MRHNA and CDR2 SNTAGT. V gave up 6 bases and J gave up 7 bases, with 10 bases separating them. CDR3 residues: CASRQGRNEQFF. The CDR3 nucleotides read TGTGCCAGCAGACAGGGACGAAATGAGCAGTTCTTC.

This rearrangement joins TRBV15 to TRBJ1-5; possibly TRBD1 for D (5 bases). V gave up 5 bases and J gave up 4 bases, with 18 bases separating them. Looked up from germline, CDR1 is LNHNV and CDR2 is YYDKDF (reference sequence). This CDR3 region has 16 residues. The CDR3 DNA is TGTGCCACCAGCGGCAGGGATAACTGGTCGAATCAGCCCCAGCATTTT. Its translation: CATSGRDNWSNQPQHF.

This clone was detected a few times. The chain carries TRBV5-6 and TRBJ1-5; D perhaps matches TRBD1 (5 bases). Deletions cut 3 bases from V and 0 bases from J, with 10 bases between. CDR3 size: 15 residues. Germline CDR1 and CDR2: SGHDT and YYEEEE. DNA of the CDR3: TGTGCCAGCAGCTGGGGGGGATATAGCAATCAGCCCCAGCATTTT. Protein: CASSWGGYSNQPQHF.

The chain recombines TRBV7-9 with TRBJ2-3; 11 bases agree with TRBD2. CDR3 length: 16 amino acids. The germline CDR1 and CDR2 sequences are SEHNR and FQNEAQ (reference sequence). V trimming: 10 bases; J trimming: 2 bases; junction bases outside the gene matches: 11. CDR3 sequence: CATNGLAGGPTDTQYF. CDR3 DNA sequence: TGTGCCACCAACGGGCTAGCGGGAGGCCCCACAGATACGCAGTATTTT. Full variable domain (remainder filled in from reference TRBV7-9 and TRBJ2-3): DTGVSQNPRHKITKRGQNVTFRCDPISEHNRLYWYRQTLGQGPEFLTYFQNEAQLEKSRLLSDRFSAERPKGSFSTLEIQRTEQGDSAMYLCATNGLAGGPTDTQYFGPGTRLTVL.

CDR3 in amino acids: CASSDGTGGGNGYTF. DNA for the CDR3: TGTGCCAGCAGTGACGGGACAGGGGGCGGAAATGGCTACACCTTC. The V gene is TRBV6-1, the J gene TRBJ1-2, with 12 nucleotides matching TRBD1. This CDR3 is built from 15 residues. The V and J ends lost 3 bases and 6 bases, in that order; junction bases with no gene match: 5. CDR1 and CDR2 (germline): MNHNS, SASEGT.

With regard to this clone: One end of the junction does not line up with germline, which may come from a read error. V gene TRBV4-1 combines with J gene TRBJ1-4; D possibly corresponds to TRBD1 (6 bases). Germline assignment: CDR1 MGHRA and CDR2 YSYEKL. This CDR3 region has 15 residues. DNA of the CDR3: TGCGCCAGCAGCCAGGGGGCGGTAGGTAATGAAGAACTGTTTTTT. Protein: CASSQGAVGNEELFF.

This clone showed up just a few times. The chain is built from TRBV5-4 and TRBJ2-1; 8 bases fit TRBD2. The CDR3 is made up of 17 amino acids. V lost 0 bases, J lost 0 bases, and 5 bases stayed unmatched. Germline CDR1 is SGHNT and CDR2 is YYREEE (reference sequence). This chain's CDR3 is CASSLDSGRVSYNEQFF. CDR3 bases: TGTGCCAGCAGCTTGGACAGCGGGAGAGTCTCCTACAATGAGCAGTTCTTC. Using reference TRBV5-4 and TRBJ2-1 for the parts outside the CDR3, the full variable domain is ETGVTQSPTHLIKTRGQQVTLRCSSQSGHNTVSWYQQALGQGPQFIFQYYREEENGRGNFPPRFSGLQFPNYSSELNVNALELDDSALYLCASSLDSGRVSYNEQFFGPGTRLTVL.

A note on this clone: The sample has other DNA sequences that encode this CDR3 too. The chain joins TRBV5-1 to TRBJ1-5; weak D call: TRBD1 (5 bases). Germline V gives CDR1 SGHRS, CDR2 YFSETQ. CDR3 length: 13 amino acids. Trimming removed 0 bases from V and 4 bases from J, with 5 bases in between. The CDR3 DNA reads as TGCGCCAGCAGCTTGGCAGGGAATCAGCCCCAGCATTTT. Residues: CASSLAGNQPQHF.

This chain joins TRBV11-2 and TRBJ1-1, with D perhaps matching TRBD1 (5 bases). The length of the CDR3 is 12 residues. Per the germline V gene, CDR1 is SGHAT and CDR2 is FQNNGV. Trimming removed 6 bases at V and 4 bases at J, with 9 bases between. The CDR3 sequence: CASRVTGTEAFF. Here the CDR3 DNA reads TGTGCCAGCAGAGTAACAGGCACTGAAGCTTTCTTT.

The chain recombines TRBV4-2 with TRBJ2-2; D is possibly TRBD1 (5 bases). The V gene's germline CDR1 is LGHNA and CDR2 YNFKEQ. The V and J ends lost 0 bases and 1 base respectively, with 12 bases between them. The CDR3 consists of 17 residues. Here the CDR3 DNA reads TGTGCCAGCAGCCAAGAGGCGACAGCAGGGAACACCGGGGAGCTGTTTTTT. The encoded protein is CASSQEATAGNTGELFF.

This clone was seen a few times. This chain joins TRBV27 and TRBJ1-2; no definite D call. Germline CDR1 and CDR2: MNHEY and SMNVEV (reference sequence). The CDR3 is 13 residues long. V lost 0 bases and J 6 bases, leaving 8 bases between the germline ends. The DNA of the CDR3 is TGTGCCAGCAGTTTATCGGGAGGGAATGGCTACACCTTC. This encodes CASSLSGGNGYTF.